This TCR beta chain is drawn from a study of shared clonotypes between healthy human individuals. Libraries were prepared by immunoSEQ multiplex PCR; TCRdb keeps only in-frame clonotypes and omits some of them. Of hundreds of thousands of clones in the sample, 74% were seen once. Trimming removed 4 bases from V and 5 bases from J; junction bases left unmatched: 15. Germline V gene data show CDR1 as SGHKS and CDR2 as YYEKEE (reference sequence). The CDR3 spans 18 residues. This receptor was obtained from a woman between 25 and 40 years old in good health. The chain uses TRBV5-5 and TRBJ2-1; 10 nucleotides agree with TRBD2. The sequencing input was memory CD4+ T cells sorted from blood. Subset described: CD45RA-negative fraction. Here the CDR3 DNA reads TGTGCCAGCAGCCTCTGGGGTCTAGCGGGAGTTATGGACAATGAGCAGTTCTTC. This gives the protein CASSLWGLAGVMDNEQFF.